The entry that follows covers one TCR beta chain sequence. Its matching antigen is unknown. The junction and the germline gene differ at one end; a read error may be behind it. This sample was included in a study of OX40 agonist ivuxolimab in advanced cancers. As for the study in general: Dose-escalation patients had hepatocellular carcinoma, melanoma, renal cell or head and neck cancer. Study-wide findings and caveats: Not determined was the antigen specificity of the expanded peripheral T cells. Individuals who were partial responders at 0.1-3.0 mg/kg had clonal expansion that ranked among the lowest. There was clonal expansion of CD4+ and CD8+ blood T cells by week 6 at 0.1 to 3.0 mg/kg.

The germline gives CDR1 SSHAT, CDR2 FNYEAQ (reference sequence). The CDR3 covers 15 residues. Profiled with immunoSEQ multiplex PCR; TCRdb holds only in-frame clones, not every one. This sample has around 60,000 clones, with around 84% found just once. The receptor comes from an adult with an advanced solid tumor such as melanoma, head and neck, liver or kidney cancer. The sample was CD4+ or CD8+ T cells sorted from blood, taken in a trial of the OX40 agonist ivuxolimab. This chain uses TRBV7-7 with TRBJ2-1, with D unclear. CDR3: CASSQRYSSYNEQFF. The CDR3 DNA reads TGTGCTAGCAGCCAGAGATACAGCTCCTACAATGAGCAGTTCTTC.